This T cell receptor beta chain was recorded in a study of neurological immune-mediated disorders. Study outcomes and limitations: The greatest TCR clonal expansion appeared in HTLV-1-associated myelopathy and the smallest, falling below healthy controls, in multiple sclerosis.

Via MiXCR, TCRdb re-called the 5' RACE reads, giving one row per CDR3 protein. This table holds around 52,000 distinct CDR3 sequences, about 5.6% found once. This clonotype was counted many times. Its specificity is not known. V lost 5 bases, J lost 5 bases, and 15 bases lay in between. The CDR3 extends over 14 amino acids. The germline gives CDR1 SGHAT, CDR2 FQNNGV. The receptor's source is a woman younger than 35 with multiple sclerosis. The specimen sequenced was CD4+ T cells from blood. The genes are TRBV11-2 and TRBJ1-2, with D tentatively TRBD1 (5 bases). CDR3 nucleotides: TGTGCCAGCAGCCCCCGGGACGGACCATATGGCTACACCTTC. Its protein product is CASSPRDGPYGYTF.